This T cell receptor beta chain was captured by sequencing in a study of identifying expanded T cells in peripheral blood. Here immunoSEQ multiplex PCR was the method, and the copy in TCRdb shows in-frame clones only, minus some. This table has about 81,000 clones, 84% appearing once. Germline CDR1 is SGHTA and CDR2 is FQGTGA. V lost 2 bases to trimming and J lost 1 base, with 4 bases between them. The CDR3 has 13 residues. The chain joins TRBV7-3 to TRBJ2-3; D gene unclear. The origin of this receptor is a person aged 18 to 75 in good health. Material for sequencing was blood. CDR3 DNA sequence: TGTGCCAGCAGCTTAGAGGGCACAGATACGCAGTATTTT. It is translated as CASSLEGTDTQYF.